In its sample, the clone carrying this TCR beta chain was seen a few times. Its antigen is not known. Primers for the PCR totalled 60 Vbeta and 13 Jbeta. The table came from immunoSEQ multiplex PCR; TCRdb's copy has only in-frame clones and leaves some out. The data contain 150,000 to 200,000 clones, roughly 80% of them singletons. This sample is drawn from a study of cytomegalovirus exposure and HLA in healthy donors. About the study: Researchers found that 81% of around 400 genotyped donors fell within the Caucasian-associated ancestry cluster. Study-wide results and limits: More clonal expansion characterized HLA-associated TCR beta chains than equally common others in a later analysis.

This CDR3 is built from 13 residues. Deletions cut 8 bases from V and 3 bases from J, with 14 bases between. The germline CDR1 and CDR2 sequences are MGHDK and SYGVNS. Sequenced input: PBMCs. The V and J genes are TRBV25-1 and TRBJ2-7; D gene ambiguous. The clonotype was recovered from a human donor in good health. In DNA form, the CDR3 reads TGTGCCAGCCTCCCCGCCAGGTTCTACGAGCAGTACTTC. As protein: CASLPARFYEQYF.